The sequence of this T cell receptor (beta chain) was determined in a study of blood T cell repertoires in COVID-19. Whole-study context: Researchers got acute and convalescent COVID-19 samples from the United States, Italy and Spain. Nucleic acid was either cDNA or gDNA, and it came from T cells, B-cell-depleted T cells, or PBMCs.

Trimming removed 0 bases from V and 6 bases from J; junction bases left unmatched: 3. Germline V gene sequence: CDR1 SGHRS, CDR2 YFSETQ. CDR3 size: 15 residues. The authors' processing: From reference gene primer amplification, estimates of nucleated cell counts were derived. TCRdb's copy holds only in-frame clones and misses some; the assay was immunoSEQ multiplex PCR. The V and J calls and clone size come from that table; D and trimming were worked out from the DNA. The sample yields 81,000 or so clones, about 85% seen once. Material for sequencing was peripheral blood. This chain connects TRBV5-1 to TRBJ1-4, with 9 bases fitting TRBD1. This clonotype originated in a woman in her 70s with active or convalescent COVID-19. The CDR3 here is CASSLGDRVDEKLFF. DNA of the CDR3: TGCGCCAGCAGCTTGGGGGACAGGGTGGATGAAAAACTGTTTTTT.